The source of this T cell receptor beta chain is a study of T-cell memory formation after mild COVID-19. Comment on this clonotype: Antigen specificity is unknown.

Broader study findings: Second-wave clones peaking on day 37 lacked confirmed SARS-CoV-2 specificity.

The V gene end was trimmed by 4 bases and the J gene end by 6 bases; junction bases not matched to a gene: 9. Germline loops: CDR1 SGHRS, CDR2 YFSETQ. CDR3 length: 14 amino acids. TCRdb itself ran the 5' RACE reads through MiXCR, one entry per CDR3 protein. This sample has hundreds of thousands of distinct CDR3 sequences; roughly 20% occur once, and the top ten carry 12%. This receptor was identified in an adult woman who had mild COVID-19 (a few samples of this study predate the infection). Cell type and time point are not known. This sequence joins TRBV5-1 and TRBJ1-1, with 7 positions matching TRBD1. The material sequenced was PBMCs or a T cell subset sorted from them (not recorded which). The CDR3 coding sequence is TGCGCCAGCAGCCCACGGACAGGACAATCTGAAGCTTTCTTT. Encoded protein: CASSPRTGQSEAFF.